This entry lists 3 T cell receptor beta chains sequenced from one sample in a study of blood T cell repertoires in COVID-19. The protocol was immunoSEQ multiplex PCR, while the TCRdb copy is restricted to in-frame clones and leaves out a portion. The table shows about 200,000 clones, with 84% occurring only once. Sequenced: PBMCs or T cells enriched from blood (not recorded which). The receptors shown here come from a man between 40 and 49 years old who had recovered from COVID-19.

This chain joins TRBV27 and TRBJ2-7; the D gene is possibly TRBD1 (6 bases). CDR1 is MNHEY, CDR2 SMNVEV, per germline (reference sequence). Trimming removed 2 bases at V and 2 bases at J, with 10 bases between. This CDR3 contains 14 residues. Here the CDR3 DNA reads TGTGCCAGCAGTTTACAGGGGCCTACCTACGAGCAGTACTTC. Amino acid sequence: CASSLQGPTYEQYF.

The rearrangement uses TRBV7-2 and TRBJ1-5; 9 nucleotides match TRBD1. Trimming removed 2 bases from V and 6 bases from J; junction bases left unmatched: 5. The CDR3 is 15 residues long. Germline CDR1 reads SGHTA; CDR2 reads FQGNSA. CDR3 sequence: CASSLYRGPGQPQHF. The CDR3, as DNA: TGTGCCAGCAGCTTATACAGGGGGCCGGGTCAGCCCCAGCATTTT.

V gene TRBV4-1 combines with J gene TRBJ1-5, with TRBD1 matching 8 bases. Germline CDR1 is MGHRA and CDR2 is YSYEKL. The CDR3 sequence is 15 residues long. With V trimmed by 2 bases and J by 5 bases, 5 bases remained unmatched. The CDR3 nucleotides read TGCGCCAGCAGCCAACCCGGACAGGGAGATCAGCCCCAGCATTTT. Amino acids: CASSQPGQGDQPQHF.